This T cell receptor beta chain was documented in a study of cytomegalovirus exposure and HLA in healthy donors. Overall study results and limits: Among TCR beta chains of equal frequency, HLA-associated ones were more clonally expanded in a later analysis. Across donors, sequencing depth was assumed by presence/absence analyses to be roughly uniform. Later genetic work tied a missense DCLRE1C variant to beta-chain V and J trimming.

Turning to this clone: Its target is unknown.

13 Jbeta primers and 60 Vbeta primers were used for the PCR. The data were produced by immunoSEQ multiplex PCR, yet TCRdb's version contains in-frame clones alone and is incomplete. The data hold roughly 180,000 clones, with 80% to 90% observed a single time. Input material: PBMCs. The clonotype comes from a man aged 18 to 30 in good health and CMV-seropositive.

Written as DNA, the CDR3 is TGTGCCACAAACGCCGGGACAGGGGCCGGGGAGCAGTACTTC. It translates to CATNAGTGAGEQYF. The V gene is TRBV6-6, the J gene TRBJ2-7; 10 bases line up with TRBD1. This CDR3 contains 14 residues. Germline CDR1 reads MNHNY; CDR2 reads SVGAGI (reference sequence). V was clipped by 10 bases and J by 7 bases; unmatched bases: 13.